These 18 T cell receptor beta chains were all obtained from the same sample, sequenced in a study of OX40 agonist ivuxolimab in advanced cancers. Here immunoSEQ multiplex PCR was the method, and the copy in TCRdb shows in-frame clones only, minus some. The sample contains 20,000 to 25,000 clones, approximately 81% of which appear only once. This specimen consisted of CD4+ or CD8+ T cells sorted from blood, obtained in a trial of the OX40 agonist ivuxolimab. Every receptor here comes from an adult with an advanced solid tumor such as melanoma, head and neck, liver or kidney cancer.

CDR3 coding DNA: TGTGCCAGTAGTATGAACAGGGTTAAGACACCCCTCCACTTT. Its protein product is CASSMNRVKTPLHF. The chain combines TRBV19 with TRBJ1-6, with D possibly matching TRBD1 (6 bases). The CDR3 spans 14 residues. The germline gives CDR1 LNHDA, CDR2 SQIVND (reference sequence). The V end lost 3 bases, the J end lost 11 bases, and 14 bases lay between the germline ends. Together with reference TRBV19 and TRBJ1-6, the CDR3 gives the full variable domain: DGGITQSPKYLFRKEGQNVTLSCEQNLNHDAMYWYRQDPGQGLRLIYYSQIVNDFQKGDIAEGYSVSREKKESFPLTVTSAQKNPTAFYLCASSMNRVKTPLHFGNGTRLTVT.

The chain employs TRBV10-3 and TRBJ1-1, with 8 positions matching TRBD1. The CDR3 has 11 residues. Germline assignment: CDR1 ENHRY and CDR2 SYGVKD. The V and J ends lost 4 bases and 8 bases, in that order; junction bases with no gene match: 0. CDR3 DNA: TGTGCCATCAGTGGGGACAGGGAAGCTTTCTTT. Protein sequence: CAISGDREAFF.

The chain joins TRBV4-3 to TRBJ1-5; 7 bases match TRBD1. Germline values: CDR1 LGHNA, CDR2 YSLEER. The CDR3 has 15 residues. Losses at the gene ends were 4 bases for V and 1 base for J; bases not matched to a gene: 4. CDR3 loop: CASSPQGGSNQPQHF. The CDR3 nucleotides are TGCGCCAGCAGCCCCCAGGGGGGAAGCAATCAGCCCCAGCATTTT.

A few counts support this clone. This chain joins TRBV4-1 and TRBJ1-5; D is unresolved. The ends were cut back, 0 bases at V and 2 bases at J, with 8 bases in the middle. Germline CDR1 and CDR2: MGHRA and YSYEKL. The CDR3 runs to 15 residues. CDR3 amino acids: CASSQDSGGNQPQHF. In nucleotides, the CDR3 is TGCGCCAGCAGCCAAGATTCGGGAGGCAATCAGCCCCAGCATTTT.

This clone was detected only a few times. CDR3 amino acids: CASSLSTGANVLTF. In nucleotides, the CDR3 is TGTGCCAGCAGTTTATCGACCGGGGCCAACGTCCTGACTTTC. The chain couples TRBV27 to TRBJ2-6; D call uncertain. The CDR3 has 14 residues. Germline V lookup: CDR1 MNHEY, CDR2 SMNVEV (reference sequence). Trimming pared 0 bases from V and 4 bases from J, leaving 4 bases between.

V is TRBV7-2 and J is TRBJ2-1, with 9 bases fitting TRBD1. The CDR3 contains 17 residues. The germline V gene has CDR1 SGHTA and CDR2 FQGNSA. J lost 0 bases, V lost 5 bases, and 8 bases had no gene match. For the CDR3, the DNA is TGTGCCAGCAGCCCAGAGACAGGGGGTACCTCCTACAATGAGCAGTTCTTC. It translates to CASSPETGGTSYNEQFF.

This rearrangement joins TRBV6-1 to TRBJ1-3, with D maybe TRBD1 (5 bases). This CDR3 is 15 amino acids long. The V gene lost 6 bases and the J gene lost 0 bases, with 12 bases spanning the gap. Germline-derived CDR1 and CDR2 are MNHNS and SASEGT. CDR3 in amino acids: CASSPGRYSGNTIYF. The CDR3 DNA follows: TGTGCCAGCAGCCCGGGACGCTACTCTGGAAACACCATATATTTT.

The chain combines TRBV6-1 with TRBJ2-3; D possibly corresponds to TRBD1 (6 bases). V shed 2 bases and J shed 1 base, with 13 bases lying between them. Germline CDR1 is MNHNS and CDR2 is SASEGT. The CDR3 runs 16 residues. The CDR3: CASSERWGPGTDTQYF. In DNA, the CDR3 is TGTGCCAGCAGTGAAAGATGGGGGCCCGGCACAGATACGCAGTATTTT.

This sequence joins TRBV21-1 and TRBJ2-3; the D call of TRBD1 is as the table states it, not checked on the DNA. TRBV21-1 is termed a pseudogene. This CDR3 has 15 amino acids. CDR3 in amino acids: CASDTGQVSTDTQYF. In DNA, the CDR3 is TGTGCCAGCGATACCGGACAGGTTAGCACAGATACGCAGTATTTT.

The V call is TRBV27, the J call TRBJ1-4; D remains unclear. Germline lookup yields CDR1 MNHEY and CDR2 SMNVEV (reference sequence). The germline V and J ends were trimmed by 2 bases and 12 bases, with 13 bases remaining between them. CDR3 length equals 13 residues. As DNA, the CDR3 is TGTGCCAGCAGTTTAAGTCGTACAGAACAACTGTTTTTT. Translating it yields CASSLSRTEQLFF.

The chain carries TRBV7-9 and TRBJ2-1; TRBD1 matches 7 bases. This CDR3 is 14 amino acids long. Germline loops: CDR1 SEHNR, CDR2 FQNEAQ (reference sequence). V was pared by 1 base and J by 3 bases, with 0 bases of the junction left unmatched. The CDR3, as DNA: TGTGCCAGCAGCTTAGACAGGGGCTACAATGAGCAGTTCTTC. Protein sequence: CASSLDRGYNEQFF.

V is TRBV6-4 and J is TRBJ1-2, with unresolved D. CDR1 and CDR2 (germline): MRHNA, SNTAGT. The length of the CDR3 is 15 residues. V shed 0 bases and J shed 4 bases, with 12 bases lying between them. The CDR3 region has the DNA TGTGCCAGCAGTGACTCGGAGGTGAGGCTCTATGGCTACACCTTC. Protein sequence: CASSDSEVRLYGYTF.

The genes are TRBV7-9 and TRBJ1-6, with 12 bases identical to TRBD1. With V trimmed by 5 bases and J by 9 bases, 11 bases remained unmatched. Germline V gives CDR1 SEHNR, CDR2 FQNEAQ (reference sequence). The CDR3 runs 17 residues. As DNA, the CDR3 is TGTGCCAGCAGCCCCCAGCAGGGACAGGGGGCGGTTTCACCCCTCCACTTT. Protein product: CASSPQQGQGAVSPLHF.

The chain combines TRBV5-1 with TRBJ1-2; possible D gene TRBD1, 5 bases. Germline-derived CDR1 and CDR2 are SGHRS and YFSETQ. CDR3 length equals 14 residues. V lost 5 bases, J lost 8 bases, and 19 bases lay in between. DNA of the CDR3: TGCGCCAGCAGTAGAGGGGATGACCTGGGAGGCTACACCTTC. Its protein is CASSRGDDLGGYTF.

The CDR3 DNA reads as TGTGCCAGCAGTGAAGCCGCAGGGACGGGAAACACCATATATTTT. Residues: CASSEAAGTGNTIYF. This chain links TRBV6-9 with TRBJ1-3, with a weak D call TRBD1 (5 bases). V was pared by 5 bases and J by 4 bases, with 15 bases between. Germline V gene data show CDR1 as MNHGY and CDR2 as SVAAGI. This CDR3 contains 15 residues.

The gene calls are TRBV9 and TRBJ2-3; 7 bases match TRBD1. This CDR3 is 16 amino acids long. V trimming: 4 bases; J trimming: 0 bases; junction bases outside the gene matches: 8. CDR1 is SGDLS, CDR2 YYNGEE, per germline. DNA for the CDR3: TGTGCCAGCAGCCACCACAGGGGCTTAAGCACAGATACGCAGTATTTT. Residues: CASSHHRGLSTDTQYF. Full variable domain (missing parts from reference TRBV9 and TRBJ2-3): DSGVTQTPKHLITATGQRVTLRCSPRSGDLSVYWYQQSLDQGLQFLIQYYNGEERAKGNILERFSAQQFPDLHSELNLSSLELGDSALYFCASSHHRGLSTDTQYFGPGTRLTVL.

V and J are TRBV29-1 and TRBJ1-2; D is uncertain. This CDR3 has 15 amino acids. The V end was cut by 2 bases, the J end by 4 bases, with 17 bases between. The germline V gene encodes CDR1 SQVTM and CDR2 ANQGSEA. The CDR3 here is CSVERVGGDFYGYTF. DNA for the CDR3: TGCAGCGTTGAAAGGGTTGGCGGGGATTTCTATGGCTACACCTTC.

This clone was detected a few times. This sequence joins TRBV7-7 and TRBJ2-7; D is ambiguous. Trimming took off 1 base at V and 3 bases at J, with 7 bases between the two ends. The CDR3 extends over 13 amino acids. Germline V gene lookup returns CDR1 SSHAT and CDR2 FNYEAQ (reference sequence). In nucleotides, the CDR3 is TGTGCCAGCAGCTTAGGTCCAAACTACGAGCAGTACTTC. This translates into CASSLGPNYEQYF. Variable domain in full (rest from reference TRBV7-7 and TRBJ2-7): GAGVSQSPRYKVTKRGQDVTLRCDPISSHATLYWYQQALGQGPEFLTYFNYEAQPDKSGLPSDRFSAERPEGSISTLTIQRTEQRDSAMYRCASSLGPNYEQYFGPGTRLTVT.